This TCR beta chain came from a study of patients and donors after allogeneic stem cell transplantation. This clonotype was observed a handful of times. Germline and junction disagree at one end, which may indicate a read error. TCRdb re-derived calls from the RT-PCR reads in MiXCR, one entry per CDR3 protein. The sample lists 190,000 or so distinct CDR3 sequences; around 41% were seen once. Germline-derived CDR1 and CDR2 are ENHRY and SYGVKD. The CDR3 is made up of 14 amino acids. Material: blood, either unsorted or a sorted T cell fraction (not recorded which). The rearrangement links TRBV10-3 to TRBJ1-2; no firm D call. This receptor was taken from a human donor who was either an allogeneic HSCT recipient or a stem cell or donor lymphocyte infusion donor (not recorded which). It is not recorded whose cells these are; they may come from a transplant donor. This chain's CDR3 is CAISGTAHNYGYTF. In DNA form, the CDR3 reads TGTGCCATAAGTGGTACAGCCCACAACTATGGCTACACCTTC.